The TCR beta chain under discussion was sequenced for a study of cytomegalovirus exposure and HLA in healthy donors. 13 Jbeta primers and 60 Vbeta primers were used for the PCR. Profiling relied on immunoSEQ multiplex PCR, and the TCRdb table lists in-frame clones only, not all of them. Its table records roughly 30,000 clones. The clonotype originates from a woman between 40 and 55 years old in good health and CMV-seropositive. The sequencing input was PBMCs.

CDR3 residues: CASSQFLAGATDTQYF. The CDR3 region has the DNA TGCGCCAGCAGCCAGTTTCTAGCGGGGGCCACAGATACGCAGTATTTT. V gene TRBV4-3 combines with J gene TRBJ2-3; TRBD2 agrees at 10 bases. The CDR3 is 16 residues long. Germline V gene lookup returns CDR1 LGHNA and CDR2 YSLEER. The ends lost 3 bases at V and 2 bases at J; junction bases unmatched: 5.